A single sample gave rise to the 27 T cell receptor beta chains below, sequenced in a study of graft-versus-host responses after intestinal transplantation. Their cognate antigens are unknown. Here immunoSEQ multiplex PCR was the method, and the copy in TCRdb shows in-frame clones only, minus some. The data contain tens of thousands of clones, about 89% of them singletons. The sample here was unstimulated CD8+ T cells sorted from spleen or lymph node cells, taken before intestinal transplant. These receptors originate from a human donor who received an intestinal transplant.

This sequence joins TRBV7-9 and TRBJ2-4; 9 bases line up with TRBD1. The CDR3 extends over 16 amino acids. Trimming removed 4 bases from V and 8 bases from J; junction bases left unmatched: 12. Per germline, CDR1 SEHNR and CDR2 FQNEAQ (reference sequence). CDR3: CASSSLQGAVGDIQYF. In nucleotides, the CDR3 is TGTGCCAGCAGCTCATTACAGGGGGCGGTGGGGGACATTCAGTACTTC.

CDR3 coding DNA: TGTGCCAGCAGTGACCGGGACAGGGTAAATCAGCCCCAGCATTTT. Protein: CASSDRDRVNQPQHF. The genes are TRBV28 and TRBJ1-5, with 9 bases lining up with TRBD1. The CDR3 has 15 residues. Trimming cost V 5 bases and J 4 bases; bases outside gene matches: 6. In germline, CDR1 is MDHEN, CDR2 SYDVKM. Variable domain in full (rest from reference TRBV28 and TRBJ1-5): DVKVTQSSRYLVKRTGEKVFLECVQDMDHENMFWYRQDPGLGLRLIYFSYDVKMKEKGDIPEGYSVSREKKERFSLILESASTNQTSMYLCASSDRDRVNQPQHFGDGTRLSIL.

This chain uses TRBV19 with TRBJ2-7; 8 positions match TRBD1. Trimming cost V 5 bases and J 1 base; bases outside gene matches: 4. The germline V gene has CDR1 LNHDA and CDR2 SQIVND (reference sequence). The CDR3 consists of 14 residues. The DNA of the CDR3 is TGTGCCAGTAGTCATGGACAGGGTTCCTACGAGCAGTACTTC. This codes for CASSHGQGSYEQYF.

The chain carries TRBV29-1 and TRBJ2-1, with TRBD1 matching 7 bases. Germline CDR1 and CDR2: SQVTM and ANQGSEA. The V segment lost 7 bases and the J segment 0 bases; nucleotides outside the gene matches: 3. The CDR3 has 13 amino acids. The CDR3 is CSATGSSYNEQFF. The CDR3, as DNA: TGCAGCGCGACAGGGAGCTCCTACAATGAGCAGTTCTTC.

The chain is built from TRBV9 and TRBJ2-1; 7 positions match TRBD1. From germline, CDR1 is SGDLS and CDR2 YYNGEE. V was pared by 1 base and J by 6 bases, with 7 bases of the junction left unmatched. This CDR3 has 15 amino acids. Here the CDR3 reads CASSVRGPWGNEQFF. In DNA form, the CDR3 reads TGTGCCAGCAGCGTAAGGGGGCCTTGGGGCAATGAGCAGTTCTTC. The complete variable domain, with remaining parts taken from reference TRBV9 and TRBJ2-1, reads DSGVTQTPKHLITATGQRVTLRCSPRSGDLSVYWYQQSLDQGLQFLIQYYNGEERAKGNILERFSAQQFPDLHSELNLSSLELGDSALYFCASSVRGPWGNEQFFGPGTRLTVL.

The chain joins TRBV5-4 to TRBJ2-7, with D possibly TRBD2 on 6 matching bases. In germline, CDR1 is SGHNT, CDR2 YYREEE (reference sequence). The CDR3 covers 12 residues. V was shortened by 4 bases and J by 7 bases, with 12 bases between the two germline ends. The CDR3 sequence: CASSLGGAEQYF. In DNA form, the CDR3 reads TGTGCCAGCAGCCTGGGGGGAGCGGAGCAGTACTTC. Full variable domain (missing parts from reference TRBV5-4 and TRBJ2-7): ETGVTQSPTHLIKTRGQQVTLRCSSQSGHNTVSWYQQALGQGPQFIFQYYREEENGRGNFPPRFSGLQFPNYSSELNVNALELDDSALYLCASSLGGAEQYFGPGTRLTVT.

The chain couples TRBV30 to TRBJ1-2; TRBD1 matches at 8 bases. There are 14 residues in the CDR3. The V gene end was trimmed by 3 bases and the J gene end by 2 bases; junction bases not matched to a gene: 5. CDR1 and CDR2 from the germline V gene are GTSNPN and SVGIG (reference sequence). The CDR3 DNA sequence: TGTGCCTGGAGGCCCCCAGGGGGCAACTATGGCTACACCTTC. Its translation is CAWRPPGGNYGYTF.

This clone appeared a single time. The chain employs TRBV7-6 and TRBJ2-7; 7 bases agree with TRBD1. Trimming took 4 bases from V and 2 from J; bases not matched to a gene: 2. Germline V gene lookup returns CDR1 SGHVS and CDR2 FNYEAQ. The CDR3 extends over 13 amino acids. The chain's CDR3 is CASSWGQPYEQYF. CDR3 coding DNA: TGTGCCAGCAGCTGGGGACAGCCCTACGAGCAGTACTTC.

The chain combines TRBV4-1 with TRBJ1-1; TRBD1 matches at 7 bases. The trim removed 4 bases at V and 9 bases at J, leaving 14 bases unmatched. Germline V gene lookup returns CDR1 MGHRA and CDR2 YSYEKL. This CDR3 is built from 15 residues. CDR3: CASSRLPGQIFKAFF. The CDR3 nucleotides read TGCGCCAGCAGCCGGCTACCGGGACAGATATTTAAAGCTTTCTTT.

V usage is TRBV5-1 and J usage is TRBJ2-7, with 10 nucleotides matching TRBD1. The V gene end was trimmed by 5 bases and the J gene end by 0 bases; junction bases not matched to a gene: 8. This CDR3 has 16 residues. Germline V CDR1 and CDR2: SGHRS, YFSETQ. The chain's CDR3 is CASRAGTGAISYEQYF. CDR3 in DNA: TGCGCCAGCAGAGCCGGGACAGGGGCCATCTCCTACGAGCAGTACTTC.

The rearrangement links TRBV19 to TRBJ1-5; D uncertain. Germline CDR1 reads LNHDA; CDR2 reads SQIVND (reference sequence). CDR3 length: 15 amino acids. Trimming removed 5 bases from V and 4 bases from J, with 15 bases in between. CDR3 DNA: TGTGCCAGTAGTCCGCTCCGGGAGATTAATCAGCCCCAGCATTTT. Residues: CASSPLREINQPQHF.

This chain uses TRBV4-1 with TRBJ1-1, with TRBD1 matching 7 bases. V shed 4 bases and J 3 bases; nucleotides not matched to a gene: 2. Per the germline V gene, CDR1 is MGHRA and CDR2 is YSYEKL. The CDR3 spans 13 residues. The CDR3 region is CASSLGTDTEAFF. For the CDR3, the DNA is TGCGCCAGCAGCCTGGGGACAGACACTGAAGCTTTCTTT.

By frequency in the sample, this clone is medium-sized. The chain joins TRBV28 to TRBJ2-5; 9 nucleotides line up with TRBD2. The CDR3 loop spans 15 amino acids. The junction had 9 bases not matched to a gene; V was cut back by 6 bases and J by 4 bases. CDR1 and CDR2 from the germline V gene are MDHEN and SYDVKM. CDR3 sequence: CASSPSGGSGETQYF. The CDR3 DNA follows: TGTGCCAGCAGCCCCAGCGGGGGGTCGGGAGAGACCCAGTACTTC.

This chain joins TRBV2 and TRBJ2-1; D call uncertain. This CDR3 spans 13 amino acids. The germline V and J ends were trimmed by 4 bases and 6 bases, with 10 bases remaining between them. Germline loops: CDR1 SNHLY, CDR2 FYNNEI. The CDR3 sequence: CASSGSRINEQFF. In DNA, the CDR3 is TGTGCCAGCAGTGGTTCCAGGATCAATGAGCAGTTCTTC.

Only one count was recorded for this clone. The V gene is TRBV12-5, the J gene TRBJ1-1; D is ambiguous. Germline assignment: CDR1 LGHNT and CDR2 FRNRAP. The CDR3 runs 13 residues. Trimming pared 8 bases from V and 5 bases from J, leaving 15 bases between. In DNA, the CDR3 is TGTGCTAGTCCTAGGGAGGGTTGGACTGAAGCTTTCTTT. Translated: CASPREGWTEAFF.

The chain uses TRBV9 and TRBJ2-1, with D possibly TRBD1 on 6 matching bases. From germline, CDR1 is SGDLS and CDR2 YYNGEE. V was pared by 0 bases and J by 0 bases, with 16 bases between. There are 18 residues in the CDR3. As DNA, the CDR3 is TGTGCCAGCAGCGTAGTAGGGGGAATAATCTCCTCCTACAATGAGCAGTTCTTC. Translated: CASSVVGGIISSYNEQFF.

V usage is TRBV4-1 and J usage is TRBJ2-3, with 13 bases that match TRBD2. This CDR3 has 18 amino acids. Looked up from germline, CDR1 is MGHRA and CDR2 is YSYEKL. The J segment lost 0 bases and the V segment lost 4 bases, leaving 7 bases of the junction unmatched. The CDR3 is CASSPPLAGGPSTDTQYF. As DNA, the CDR3 is TGCGCCAGCAGCCCACCACTAGCGGGGGGGCCGAGCACAGATACGCAGTATTTT.

V usage is TRBV15 and J usage is TRBJ2-7, with 9 bases matching TRBD1. This CDR3 region has 14 residues. From germline, CDR1 is LNHNV and CDR2 YYDKDF (reference sequence). The V segment lost 1 base and the J segment 6 bases; nucleotides outside the gene matches: 4. In nucleotides, the CDR3 is TGTGCCACCAGCAGAGTGGGACAGGGTAGCGAGCAGTACTTC. This encodes CATSRVGQGSEQYF.

The genes are TRBV6-6 and TRBJ1-5; tentatively, D is TRBD1 (5 bases). Trimming removed 11 bases from V and 0 bases from J, with 14 bases in between. The CDR3 sequence is 14 residues long. From germline, CDR1 is MNHNY and CDR2 SVGAGI (reference sequence). The CDR3 DNA reads as TGTGCCGCCCGACAGCTCTATAGCAATCAGCCCCAGCATTTT. Translated, it gives CAARQLYSNQPQHF.

The chain carries TRBV30 and TRBJ2-7, with D tentatively TRBD1 (6 bases). This CDR3 is 13 amino acids long. Per germline, CDR1 GTSNPN and CDR2 SVGIG (reference sequence). The V gene lost 1 base and the J gene lost 6 bases, with 13 bases spanning the gap. The CDR3 loop is CAWSEGHLGEQYF. The CDR3 bases are TGTGCCTGGAGTGAGGGACACCTTGGCGAGCAGTACTTC.

This clone was seen a single time. The chain is built from TRBV4-1 and TRBJ1-1; unclear D gene. Trimming stripped 1 base from V and 0 bases from J, with 9 bases between. Germline CDR1 MGHRA, CDR2 YSYEKL. There are 15 residues in the CDR3. In DNA, the CDR3 is TGCGCCAGCAGCCAAGTGGAACAGATGAACACTGAAGCTTTCTTT. Its protein is CASSQVEQMNTEAFF.

In DNA, the CDR3 is TGTGCCAGCAGTGAGGGCCAGGGAAACTATGGCTACACCTTC. Encoded protein: CASSEGQGNYGYTF. The chain has TRBV25-1 and TRBJ1-2; a possible D gene is TRBD1 (5 bases). This CDR3 contains 14 residues. CDR1 is MGHDK, CDR2 SYGVNS, per germline. The ends were cut back, 3 bases at V and 2 bases at J, with 10 bases in the middle.

The gene calls are TRBV11-3 and TRBJ2-5; 7 positions match TRBD2. CDR3 length equals 15 residues. V gave up 3 bases and J gave up 4 bases; unmatched junction bases: 8. Germline V gives CDR1 SGHNT, CDR2 YENEEA. This chain's CDR3 is CASSFWAGESETQYF. CDR3 in DNA: TGTGCCAGCAGCTTTTGGGCGGGAGAATCAGAGACCCAGTACTTC. The entire variable domain, with the rest obtained from reference TRBV11-3 and TRBJ2-5, is as follows: EAGVVQSPRYKIIEKKQPVAFWCNPISGHNTLYWYLQNLGQGPELLIRYENEEAVDDSQLPKDRFSAERLKGVDSTLKIQPAELGDSAVYLCASSFWAGESETQYFGPGTRLLVL.

V usage is TRBV2 and J usage is TRBJ1-2; D is possibly TRBD1 (5 bases). Germline CDR1 SNHLY, CDR2 FYNNEI. Deletions cut 3 bases from V and 0 bases from J, with 8 bases between. This CDR3 is 14 amino acids long. For the CDR3, the DNA is TGTGCCAGCAGTGAGGGGCCCTCTAACTATGGCTACACCTTC. Translating gives CASSEGPSNYGYTF.

The gene calls are TRBV28 and TRBJ1-3; D possibly corresponds to TRBD1 (5 bases). V lost 3 bases and J lost 2, with 11 bases in between. The CDR3 covers 15 residues. Looked up from germline, CDR1 is MDHEN and CDR2 is SYDVKM. CDR3 DNA: TGTGCCAGCAGTTTCCGCAGGGCTCCTGGAAACACCATATATTTT. Amino acids: CASSFRRAPGNTIYF.

This clone appeared a single time. CDR3 sequence: CASSPVADPSYNEQFF. In DNA form, the CDR3 reads TGCGCCAGCAGCCCAGTAGCGGACCCCTCCTACAATGAGCAGTTCTTC. The chain is built from TRBV4-1 and TRBJ2-1; D is perhaps TRBD2 (6 bases). Germline CDR1 MGHRA, CDR2 YSYEKL. This CDR3 spans 16 amino acids. Trimming removed 4 bases at V and 0 bases at J, with 13 bases between.

V is TRBV10-3 and J is TRBJ1-4; TRBD1 matches 9 bases. This CDR3 region has 17 residues. The V segment lost 2 bases and the J segment 6 bases; nucleotides outside the gene matches: 10. CDR1 ENHRY and CDR2 SYGVKD come from the germline V gene. The CDR3 loop is CAISEILSGQGDEKLFF. In DNA form, the CDR3 reads TGTGCCATCAGTGAGATTCTTTCGGGACAGGGCGATGAAAAACTGTTTTTT.